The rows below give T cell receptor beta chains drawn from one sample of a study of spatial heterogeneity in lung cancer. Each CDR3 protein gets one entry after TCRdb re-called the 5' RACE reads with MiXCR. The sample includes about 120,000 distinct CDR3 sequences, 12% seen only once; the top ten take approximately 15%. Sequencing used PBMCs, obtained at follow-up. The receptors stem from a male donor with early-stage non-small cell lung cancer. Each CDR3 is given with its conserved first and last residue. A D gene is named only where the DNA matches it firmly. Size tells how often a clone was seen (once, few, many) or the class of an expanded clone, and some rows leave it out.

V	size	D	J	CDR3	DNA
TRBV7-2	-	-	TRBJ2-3	CASSPNSVDTQYF	TGTGCCAGCAGCCCAAATAGCGTTGATACGCAGTATTTT
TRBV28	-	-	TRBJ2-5	CASSFPTGASETQYF	TGTGCCAGCAGCTTCCCCACCGGGGCGAGTGAGACCCAGTACTTC
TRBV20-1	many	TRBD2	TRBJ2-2	CSARDRTRVRGELFF	TGCAGTGCTAGAGATAGGACTAGGGTCCGTGGGGAGCTGTTTTTT
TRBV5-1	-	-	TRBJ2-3	CASSLDFTDTQYF	TGCGCCAGCAGCTTGGACTTCACAGATACGCAGTATTTT
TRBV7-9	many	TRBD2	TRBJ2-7	CASSPLAGGTYEQYF	TGTGCCAGCAGCCCACTAGCGGGGGGCACCTACGAGCAGTACTTC
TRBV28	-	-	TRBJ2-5	CASSPQVYQETQYF	TGTGCCAGCAGTCCTCAGGTGTACCAAGAGACCCAGTACTTC
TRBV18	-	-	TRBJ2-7	CASSPNRTPAYEQYF	TGTGCCAGCTCACCAAATCGGACGCCCGCCTACGAGCAGTACTTC
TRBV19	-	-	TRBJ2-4	CASSVSGTAKNIQYF	TGTGCCAGTAGTGTTTCCGGGACAGCCAAAAACATTCAGTACTTC
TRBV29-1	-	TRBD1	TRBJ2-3	CSVDRGTTDTQYF	TGCAGCGTGGACAGGGGGACCACAGATACGCAGTATTTT
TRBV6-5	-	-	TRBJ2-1	CASSHGNEQFF	TGTGCCAGCAGCCATGGGAATGAGCAGTTCTTC
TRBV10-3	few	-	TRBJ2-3	CAISLGTPTDTQYF	TGTGCCATCAGCCTCGGGACCCCCACAGATACGCAGTATTTT
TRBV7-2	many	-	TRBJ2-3	CASSLVGSSTDTQYF	TGTGCCAGCAGCTTAGTAGGGTCCAGCACAGATACGCAGTATTTT
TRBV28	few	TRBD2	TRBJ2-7	CASRVSGGPGEQYF	TGTGCCAGCAGAGTTAGCGGGGGGCCCGGTGAGCAGTACTTC
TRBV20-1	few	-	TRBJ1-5	CSARPGALMGNQPQHF	TGCAGTGCTAGACCCGGCGCCCTGATGGGCAATCAGCCCCAGCATTTT
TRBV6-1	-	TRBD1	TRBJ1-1	CASREGAYTEAFF	TGTGCCAGCAGGGAGGGGGCGTACACTGAAGCTTTCTTT
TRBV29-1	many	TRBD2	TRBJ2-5	CSVEDPGRGQETQYF	TGCAGCGTTGAAGATCCCGGGAGGGGCCAAGAGACCCAGTACTTC
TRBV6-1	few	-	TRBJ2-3	CASRSGMVGPDTQYF	TGTGCCAGCAGATCGGGCATGGTGGGTCCAGATACGCAGTATTTT
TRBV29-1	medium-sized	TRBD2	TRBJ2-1	CSVEAGGTYNEQFF	TGCAGCGTTGAAGCGGGGGGAACATACAATGAGCAGTTCTTC
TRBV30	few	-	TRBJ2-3	CAWSAADYYTDTQYF	TGTGCCTGGAGTGCCGCGGACTATTACACAGATACGCAGTATTTT
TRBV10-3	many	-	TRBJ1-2	CATIQPGRHGYTF	TGTGCCACCATCCAACCGGGAAGACACGGCTACACCTTC
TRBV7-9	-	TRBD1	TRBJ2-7	CASSPKGQALREQYF	TGTGCCAGCAGCCCAAAGGGACAGGCCTTGAGGGAGCAGTACTTC
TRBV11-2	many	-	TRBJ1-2	CASSLDRETGFYGYTF	TGTGCCAGCAGCTTAGATCGCGAGACAGGATTCTATGGCTACACCTTC
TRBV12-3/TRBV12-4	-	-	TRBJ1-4	CASSPRGVTNEKLFF	TGTGCCAGCAGTCCACGAGGAGTCACTAATGAAAAACTGTTTTTT
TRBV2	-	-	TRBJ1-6	CASSRRGAVFVTPLHF	TGTGCCAGCAGCAGAAGGGGGGCGGTTTTTGTGACACCCCTCCACTTT
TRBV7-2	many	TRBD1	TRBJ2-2	CASSLRQGSGELFF	TGTGCCAGCAGCCTTCGACAGGGCTCCGGGGAGCTGTTTTTT
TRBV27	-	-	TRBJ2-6	CASSSHRSGANVLTF	TGTGCCAGCAGTTCCCACCGCTCTGGGGCCAACGTCCTGACTTTC
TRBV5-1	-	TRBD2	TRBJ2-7	CASSFSGGNYEQYF	TGCGCCAGCAGCTTCAGCGGGGGGAACTACGAGCAGTACTTC
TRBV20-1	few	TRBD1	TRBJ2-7	CSARDPSGTGPTPTYEQYF	TGCAGTGCTAGAGATCCCTCCGGGACAGGGCCCACGCCGACTTACGAGCAGTACTTC
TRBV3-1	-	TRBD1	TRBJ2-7	CASSQPGTAETEQYF	TGTGCCAGCAGCCAACCGGGGACAGCCGAAACCGAGCAGTACTTC
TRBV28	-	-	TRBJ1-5	CASSSLLIDPQHF	TGTGCCAGCAGCAGTCTTCTTATTGACCCCCAGCATTTT
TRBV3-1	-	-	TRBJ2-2	CASSQDRGTFTGELFF	TGTGCCAGCAGCCAAGATCGTGGCACGTTCACCGGGGAGCTGTTTTTT
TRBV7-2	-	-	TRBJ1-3	CASSLGLWGNTICF	TGTGCCAGCAGCTTAGGACTGTGGGGAAACACCATATGTTTT
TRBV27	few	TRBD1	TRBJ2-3	CASSFSRTGGVDTQYF	TGTGCCAGCAGTTTTTCAAGGACAGGGGGCGTCGATACGCAGTATTTT
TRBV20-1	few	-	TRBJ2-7	CSARAGAREQYF	TGCAGTGCGCGAGCAGGGGCGCGGGAGCAGTACTTC
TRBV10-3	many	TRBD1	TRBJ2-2	CAISTRQGTGELFF	TGTGCCATCAGTACCCGACAGGGAACCGGGGAGCTGTTTTTT
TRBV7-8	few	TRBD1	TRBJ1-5	CASSLRIAGGIHQPQHF	TGTGCCAGCAGCTTAAGAATTGCAGGGGGTATTCATCAGCCCCAGCATTTT
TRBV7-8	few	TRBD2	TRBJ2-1	CASSLAGGPRNEQFF	TGTGCCAGCAGCTTGGCGGGGGGGCCTCGTAATGAGCAGTTCTTC
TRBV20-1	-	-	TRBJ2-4	CSANDLAKNIQYF	TGCAGTGCTAACGACCTAGCCAAAAACATTCAGTACTTC
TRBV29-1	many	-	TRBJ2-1	CSVEDPREYNEQFF	TGCAGCGTTGAAGACCCCAGGGAGTACAATGAGCAGTTCTTC
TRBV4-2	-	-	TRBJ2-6	CASSQDSSEAGANVLTF	TGTGCCAGCAGCCAAGACTCGTCGGAGGCTGGGGCCAACGTCCTGACTTTC
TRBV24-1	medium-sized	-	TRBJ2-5	CATSEFRDETQYF	TGTGCCACCAGTGAGTTCAGAGACGAGACCCAGTACTTC
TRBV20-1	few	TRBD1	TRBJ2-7	CSLNGAGGYYEQYF	TGCAGTCTAAACGGGGCAGGGGGATACTACGAGCAGTACTTC